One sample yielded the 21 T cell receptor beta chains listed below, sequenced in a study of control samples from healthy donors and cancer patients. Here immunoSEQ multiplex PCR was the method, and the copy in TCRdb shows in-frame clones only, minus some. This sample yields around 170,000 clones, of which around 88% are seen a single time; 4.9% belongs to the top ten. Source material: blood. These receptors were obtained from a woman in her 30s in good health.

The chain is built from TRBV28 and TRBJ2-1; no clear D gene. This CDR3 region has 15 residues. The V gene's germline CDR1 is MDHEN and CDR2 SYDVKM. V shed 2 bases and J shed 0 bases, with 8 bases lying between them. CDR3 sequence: CASSLAPSSYNEQFF. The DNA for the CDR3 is TGTGCCAGCAGTTTAGCGCCAAGCTCCTACAATGAGCAGTTCTTC.

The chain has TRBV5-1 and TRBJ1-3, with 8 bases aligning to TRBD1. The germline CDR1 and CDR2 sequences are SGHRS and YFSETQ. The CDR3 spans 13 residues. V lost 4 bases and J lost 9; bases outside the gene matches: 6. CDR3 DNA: TGCGCCAGCAGCCCAGGACAGGGTAGCACCATATATTTT. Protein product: CASSPGQGSTIYF.

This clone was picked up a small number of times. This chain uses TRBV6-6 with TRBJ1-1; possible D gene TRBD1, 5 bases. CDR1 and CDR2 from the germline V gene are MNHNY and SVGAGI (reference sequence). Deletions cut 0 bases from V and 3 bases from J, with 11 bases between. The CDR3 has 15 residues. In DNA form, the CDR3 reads TGTGCCAGCAGTTACTCGACGGGAGGGGACACTGAAGCTTTCTTT. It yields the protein CASSYSTGGDTEAFF.

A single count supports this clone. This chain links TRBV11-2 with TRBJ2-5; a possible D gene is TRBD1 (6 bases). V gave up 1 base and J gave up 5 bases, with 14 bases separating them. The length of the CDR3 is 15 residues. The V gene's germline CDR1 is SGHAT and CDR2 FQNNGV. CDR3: CASSLVTARGETQYF. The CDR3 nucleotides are TGTGCCAGCAGCTTAGTTACCGCCAGGGGTGAGACCCAGTACTTC.

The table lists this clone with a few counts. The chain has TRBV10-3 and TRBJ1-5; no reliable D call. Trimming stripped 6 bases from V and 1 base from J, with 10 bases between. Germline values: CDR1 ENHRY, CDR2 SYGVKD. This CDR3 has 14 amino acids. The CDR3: CAIRGIDSNQPQHF. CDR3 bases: TGTGCCATCAGGGGGATCGACAGCAATCAGCCCCAGCATTTT.

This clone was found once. CDR3 in amino acids: CASSTTSSDYEQYF. For the CDR3, the DNA is TGTGCCAGCAGTACGACGTCTAGCGACTACGAGCAGTACTTC. The J gene is TRBJ2-7, the V gene TRBV27, with TRBD2 as a possible D gene (6 bases). Germline V CDR1 and CDR2: MNHEY, SMNVEV (reference sequence). There are 14 residues in the CDR3. V lost 5 bases and J 3 bases, leaving 14 bases between the germline ends.

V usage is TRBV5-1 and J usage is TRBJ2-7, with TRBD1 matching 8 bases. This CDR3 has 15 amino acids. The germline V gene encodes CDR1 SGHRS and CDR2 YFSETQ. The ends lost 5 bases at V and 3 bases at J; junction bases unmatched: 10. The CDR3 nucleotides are TGCGCCAGCAGATACACGACAGGGGTGGGCTACGAGCAGTACTTC. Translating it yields CASRYTTGVGYEQYF.

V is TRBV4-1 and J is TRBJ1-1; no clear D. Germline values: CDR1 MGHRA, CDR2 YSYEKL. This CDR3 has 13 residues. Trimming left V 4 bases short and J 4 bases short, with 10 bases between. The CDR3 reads CASSLQPSTEAFF. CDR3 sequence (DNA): TGCGCCAGCAGCCTACAACCCAGCACTGAAGCTTTCTTT.

CDR3 amino acids: CASSLRQGSQPQHF. The CDR3, as DNA: TGTGCCAGCAGTTTACGCCAGGGGAGTCAGCCCCAGCATTTT. The chain has TRBV28 and TRBJ1-5; D perhaps matches TRBD1 (6 bases). Germline loops: CDR1 MDHEN, CDR2 SYDVKM. The CDR3 has 14 residues. V lost 2 bases and J lost 6, with 11 bases in between.

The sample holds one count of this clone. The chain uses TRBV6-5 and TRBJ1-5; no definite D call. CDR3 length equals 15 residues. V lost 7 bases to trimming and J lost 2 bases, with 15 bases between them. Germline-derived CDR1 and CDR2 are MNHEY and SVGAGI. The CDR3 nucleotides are TGTGCCAGCAAAAAGGACCCTAGGGGCAATCAGCCCCAGCATTTT. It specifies CASKKDPRGNQPQHF.

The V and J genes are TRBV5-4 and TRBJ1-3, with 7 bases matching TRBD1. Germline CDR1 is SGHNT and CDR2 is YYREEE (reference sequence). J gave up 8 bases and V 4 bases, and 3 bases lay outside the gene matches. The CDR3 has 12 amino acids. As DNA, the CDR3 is TGTGCCAGCAGCCATGGGACAGACACCATATATTTT. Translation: CASSHGTDTIYF. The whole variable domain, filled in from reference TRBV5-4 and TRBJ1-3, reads ETGVTQSPTHLIKTRGQQVTLRCSSQSGHNTVSWYQQALGQGPQFIFQYYREEENGRGNFPPRFSGLQFPNYSSELNVNALELDDSALYLCASSHGTDTIYFGEGSWLTVV.

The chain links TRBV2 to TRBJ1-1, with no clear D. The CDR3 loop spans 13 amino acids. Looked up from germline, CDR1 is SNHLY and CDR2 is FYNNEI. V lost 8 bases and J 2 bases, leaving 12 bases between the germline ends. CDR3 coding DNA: TGTGCCAGCGGATTGGCGGGCAACACTGAAGCTTTCTTT. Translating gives CASGLAGNTEAFF.

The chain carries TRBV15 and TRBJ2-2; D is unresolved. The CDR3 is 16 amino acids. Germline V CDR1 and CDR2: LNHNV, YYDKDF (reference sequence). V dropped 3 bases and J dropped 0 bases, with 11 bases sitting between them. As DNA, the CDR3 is TGTGCCACCAGCAGCGGACGGGCCGCGAACACCGGGGAGCTGTTTTTT. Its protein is CATSSGRAANTGELFF.

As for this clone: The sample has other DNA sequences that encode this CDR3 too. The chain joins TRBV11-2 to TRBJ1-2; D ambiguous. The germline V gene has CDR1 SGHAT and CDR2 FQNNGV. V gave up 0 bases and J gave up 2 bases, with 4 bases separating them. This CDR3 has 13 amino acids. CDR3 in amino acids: CASSLDLNYGYTF. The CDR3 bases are TGTGCCAGCAGCTTAGACCTGAACTATGGCTACACCTTC. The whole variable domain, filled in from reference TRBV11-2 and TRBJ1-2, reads EAGVAQSPRYKIIEKRQSVAFWCNPISGHATLYWYQQILGQGPKLLIQFQNNGVVDDSQLPKDRFSAERLKGVDSTLKIQPAKLEDSAVYLCASSLDLNYGYTFGSGTRLTVV.

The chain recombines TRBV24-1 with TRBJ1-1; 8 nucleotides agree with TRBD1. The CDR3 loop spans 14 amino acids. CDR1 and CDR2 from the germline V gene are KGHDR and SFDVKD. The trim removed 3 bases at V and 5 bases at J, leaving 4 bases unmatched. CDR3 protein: CATSDPGQGTEAFF. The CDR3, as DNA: TGTGCCACCAGTGATCCCGGACAGGGAACTGAAGCTTTCTTT.

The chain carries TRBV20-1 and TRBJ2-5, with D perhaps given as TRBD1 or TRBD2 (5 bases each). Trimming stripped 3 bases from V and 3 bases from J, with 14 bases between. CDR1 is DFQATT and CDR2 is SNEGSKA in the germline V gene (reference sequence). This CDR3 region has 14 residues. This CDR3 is CSASSSLGEETQYF. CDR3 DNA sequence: TGCAGTGCTAGTTCCTCATTGGGGGAAGAGACCCAGTACTTC.

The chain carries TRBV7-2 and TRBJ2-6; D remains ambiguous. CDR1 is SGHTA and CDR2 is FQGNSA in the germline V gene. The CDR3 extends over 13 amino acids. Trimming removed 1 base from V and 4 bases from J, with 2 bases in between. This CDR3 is CASSLGGANVLTF. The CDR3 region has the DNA TGTGCCAGCAGCTTAGGGGGGGCCAACGTCCTGACTTTC.

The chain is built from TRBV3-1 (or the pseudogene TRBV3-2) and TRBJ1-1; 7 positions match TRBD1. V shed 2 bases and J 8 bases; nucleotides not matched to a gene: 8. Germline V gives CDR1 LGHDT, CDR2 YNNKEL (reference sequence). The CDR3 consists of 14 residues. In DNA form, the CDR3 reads TGTGCCAGCAGCCAAAATGCCGGGACAGCAGAAGCTTTCTTT. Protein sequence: CASSQNAGTAEAFF.

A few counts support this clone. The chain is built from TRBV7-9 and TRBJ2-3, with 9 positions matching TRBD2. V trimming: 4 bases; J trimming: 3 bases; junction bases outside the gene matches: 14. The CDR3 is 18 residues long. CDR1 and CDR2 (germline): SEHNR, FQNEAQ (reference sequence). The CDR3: CASSSRIDFSGRTDTQYF. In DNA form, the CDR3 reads TGTGCCAGCAGCTCCAGGATAGACTTTAGCGGGAGAACAGATACGCAGTATTTT.

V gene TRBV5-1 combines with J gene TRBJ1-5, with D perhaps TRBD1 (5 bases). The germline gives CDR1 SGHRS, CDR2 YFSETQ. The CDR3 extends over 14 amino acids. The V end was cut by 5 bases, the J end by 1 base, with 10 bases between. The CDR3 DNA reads TGCGCCAGCAGGGGGGTGGAGAGCAATCAGCCCCAGCATTTT. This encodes CASRGVESNQPQHF.

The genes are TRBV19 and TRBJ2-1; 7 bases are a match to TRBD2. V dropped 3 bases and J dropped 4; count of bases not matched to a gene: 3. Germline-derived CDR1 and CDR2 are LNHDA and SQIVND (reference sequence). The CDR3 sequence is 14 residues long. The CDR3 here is CASSIGGRYNEQFF. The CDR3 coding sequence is TGTGCCAGTAGTATCGGGGGGAGGTACAATGAGCAGTTCTTC.